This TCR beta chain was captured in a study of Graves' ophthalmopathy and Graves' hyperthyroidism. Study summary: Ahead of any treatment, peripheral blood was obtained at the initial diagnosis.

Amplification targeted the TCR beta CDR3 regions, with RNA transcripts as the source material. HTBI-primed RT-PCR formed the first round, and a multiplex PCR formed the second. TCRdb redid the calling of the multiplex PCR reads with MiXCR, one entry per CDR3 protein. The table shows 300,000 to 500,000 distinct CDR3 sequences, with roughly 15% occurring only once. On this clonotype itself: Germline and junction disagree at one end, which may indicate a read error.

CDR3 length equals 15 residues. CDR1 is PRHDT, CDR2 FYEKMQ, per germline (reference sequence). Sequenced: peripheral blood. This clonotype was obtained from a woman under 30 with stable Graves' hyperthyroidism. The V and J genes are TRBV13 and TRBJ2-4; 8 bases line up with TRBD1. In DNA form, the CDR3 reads TGTGCCAGCAGCTTAGAGGGCAGGGGGCGGAACATTAAGTACTTC. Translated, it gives CASSLEGRGRNIKYF.